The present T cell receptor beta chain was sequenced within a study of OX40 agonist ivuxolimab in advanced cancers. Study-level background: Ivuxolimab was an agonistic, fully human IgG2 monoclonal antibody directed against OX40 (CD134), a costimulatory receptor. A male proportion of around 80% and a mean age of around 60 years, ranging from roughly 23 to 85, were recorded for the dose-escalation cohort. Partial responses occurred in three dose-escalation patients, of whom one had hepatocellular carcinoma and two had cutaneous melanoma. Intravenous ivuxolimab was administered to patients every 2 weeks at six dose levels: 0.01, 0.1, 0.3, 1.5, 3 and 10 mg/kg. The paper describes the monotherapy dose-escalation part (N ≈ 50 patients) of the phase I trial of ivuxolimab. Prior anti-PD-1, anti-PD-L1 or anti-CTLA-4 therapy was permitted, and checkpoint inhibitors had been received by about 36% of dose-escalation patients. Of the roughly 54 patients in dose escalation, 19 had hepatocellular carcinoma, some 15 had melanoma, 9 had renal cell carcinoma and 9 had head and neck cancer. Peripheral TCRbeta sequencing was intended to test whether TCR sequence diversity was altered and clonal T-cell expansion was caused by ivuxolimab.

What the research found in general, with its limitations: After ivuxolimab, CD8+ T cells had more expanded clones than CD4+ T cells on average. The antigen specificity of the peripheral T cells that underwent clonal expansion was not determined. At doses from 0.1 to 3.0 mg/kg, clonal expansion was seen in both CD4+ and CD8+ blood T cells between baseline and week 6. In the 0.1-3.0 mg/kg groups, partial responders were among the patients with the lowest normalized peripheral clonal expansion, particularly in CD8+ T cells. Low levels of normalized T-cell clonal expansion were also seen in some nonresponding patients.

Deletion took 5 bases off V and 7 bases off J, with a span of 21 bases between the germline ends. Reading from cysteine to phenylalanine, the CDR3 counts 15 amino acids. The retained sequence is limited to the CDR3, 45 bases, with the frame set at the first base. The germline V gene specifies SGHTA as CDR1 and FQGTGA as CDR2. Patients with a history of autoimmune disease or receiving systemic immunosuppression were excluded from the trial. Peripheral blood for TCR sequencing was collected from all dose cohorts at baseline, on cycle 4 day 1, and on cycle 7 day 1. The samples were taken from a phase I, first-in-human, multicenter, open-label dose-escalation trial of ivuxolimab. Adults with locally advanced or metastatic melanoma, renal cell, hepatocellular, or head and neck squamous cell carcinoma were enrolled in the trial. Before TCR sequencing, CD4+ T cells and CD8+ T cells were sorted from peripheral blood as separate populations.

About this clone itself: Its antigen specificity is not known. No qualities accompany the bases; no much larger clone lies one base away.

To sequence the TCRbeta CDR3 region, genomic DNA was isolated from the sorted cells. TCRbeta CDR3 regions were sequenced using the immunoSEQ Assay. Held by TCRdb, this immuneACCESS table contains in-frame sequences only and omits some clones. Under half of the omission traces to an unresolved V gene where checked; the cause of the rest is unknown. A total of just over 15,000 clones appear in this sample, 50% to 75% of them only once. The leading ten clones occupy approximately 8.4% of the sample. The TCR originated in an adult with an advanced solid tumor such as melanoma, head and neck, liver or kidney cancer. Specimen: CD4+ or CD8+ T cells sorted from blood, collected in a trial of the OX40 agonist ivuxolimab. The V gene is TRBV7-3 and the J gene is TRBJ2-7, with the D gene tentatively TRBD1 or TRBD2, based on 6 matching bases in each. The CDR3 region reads CASSLIGGRIEEQYF. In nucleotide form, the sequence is TGTGCCAGCAGCCTAATCGGGGGCCGGATTGAAGAGCAGTACTTC. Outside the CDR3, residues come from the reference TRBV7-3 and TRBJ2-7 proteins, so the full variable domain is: GAGVSQTPSNKVTEKGKYVELRCDPISGHTALYWYRQSLGQGPEFLIYFQGTGAADDSGLPNDRFFAVRPEGSVSTLKIQRTERGDSAVYLCASSLIGGRIEEQYFGPGTRLTVT.